This TCR beta chain emerged from a study of CD8 T cells in Susac syndrome. The study's findings and limits: The CD4+ T cell repertoires that were profiled in Susac syndrome showed no clonal expansion.

Negative isolation yielded the CD8+ and CD4+ T cells, while FACS enriched the TEMRA cells. About this clonotype: What it binds is unknown.

With random hexamers, roughly 0.45 to 1 ug RNA was reverse transcribed. MiXCR was run by TCRdb on the immunoSEQ multiplex PCR reads, yielding one entry per CDR3 protein. The sample lists more than 200,000 distinct CDR3 sequences; about 95% were seen once. With 7 bases removed from V and 2 bases from J, the gap between germline ends came to 14 bases. The germline V gene encodes CDR1 SGHRS and CDR2 YFSETQ. There are 14 residues in the CDR3. This sequence originates from a human donor with Susac syndrome. The source material was CD4+ T cells from PBMCs. The chain recombines TRBV5-1 with TRBJ2-3, with D perhaps TRBD1 (7 bases). The CDR3, as DNA: TGCGCCAGCGCGGGACAGTCTTACACAGATACGCAGTATTTT. This gives the protein CASAGQSYTDTQYF.